The 32 T cell receptor beta chains below were found in one sample sequenced in a study of glioma-infiltrating T cells. TCR alpha and beta CDR3 regions were amplified from RNA using iRepertoire nested multiplex PCR. TCRdb re-called the multiplex PCR reads with MiXCR, one entry per CDR3 protein. The table shows about 22,000 distinct CDR3 sequences, with approximately 23% occurring only once. The sequencing input was glioma tissue, nonneoplastic brain tissue, or PBMCs (not recorded which). Receptors were obtained from a human donor with low-grade glioma or glioblastoma, undergoing nonglioma brain surgery, or in good health (not recorded which).

This clonotype was observed a single time. This rearrangement joins TRBV5-1 to TRBJ2-7; D is perhaps TRBD1 (6 bases). The CDR3 has 15 residues. The germline V gene has CDR1 SGHRS and CDR2 YFSETQ. V was clipped by 1 base and J by 0 bases, with 11 bases between them. CDR3 region: CASSLSQGSSYEQYF. CDR3 sequence (DNA): TGCGCCAGCAGCTTGAGCCAGGGGAGCTCCTACGAGCAGTACTTC.

The chain has TRBV3-1 and TRBJ2-7; no firm D call. V shed 2 bases and J shed 0 bases, with 8 bases lying between them. This CDR3 is 14 amino acids long. Germline CDR1 is LGHDT and CDR2 is YNNKEL (reference sequence). As DNA, the CDR3 is TGTGCCAGCAGCCAAAATAGGGACTCCTACGAGCAGTACTTC. Translation: CASSQNRDSYEQYF.

This clonotype was seen repeatedly, ten times or more. The rearrangement uses TRBV18 and TRBJ1-1; D not resolved. Germline V CDR1 and CDR2: KGHSH, LQKENI. The CDR3 loop spans 13 amino acids. Trimming took 5 bases from V and 1 from J, leaving 8 bases between them. The CDR3: CASSFLENTEAFF. CDR3 in DNA: TGTGCCAGCTCATTTCTAGAGAACACTGAAGCTTTCTTT.

The chain recombines TRBV7-9 with TRBJ1-3, with 7 nucleotides matching TRBD1. The CDR3 totals 14 residues. Germline V lookup: CDR1 SEHNR, CDR2 FQNEAQ (reference sequence). Germline trimming cut 5 bases from V and 7 bases from J; bases unmatched to any gene: 8. CDR3 DNA sequence: TGTGCCAGCAGCGTCAGGGGGATGGCGAACACCATATATTTT. As protein: CASSVRGMANTIYF. Looking up the rest from reference TRBV7-9 and TRBJ1-3 gives the full variable domain: DTGVSQNPRHKITKRGQNVTFRCDPISEHNRLYWYRQTLGQGPEFLTYFQNEAQLEKSRLLSDRFSAERPKGSFSTLEIQRTEQGDSAMYLCASSVRGMANTIYFGEGSWLTVV.

This clonotype is classed as medium-sized (0.01 to 0.1%). The chain has TRBV27 and TRBJ2-7; D may be TRBD1 (6 bases). The CDR3 contains 14 residues. CDR1 and CDR2 (germline): MNHEY, SMNVEV (reference sequence). V dropped 4 bases and J dropped 5 bases, with 15 bases sitting between them. CDR3 DNA: TGTGCCAGCAGTTCCCCGACAGGATTAAACGAGCAGTACTTC. The encoded protein is CASSSPTGLNEQYF.

This clonotype was detected many times. This chain uses TRBV7-2 with TRBJ2-3; a possible D gene is TRBD2 (5 bases). The CDR3 runs to 14 residues. V was cut by 5 bases and J by 4 bases, with 13 bases left in between. Germline CDR1 and CDR2: SGHTA and FQGNSA. The CDR3, as DNA: TGTGCCAGCAGCCTGCTGAGGCGGGCAGATACGCAGTATTTT. Its protein product is CASSLLRRADTQYF.

The CDR3, as DNA: TGTGCCAGCAGTGAAGGCAATCAGCCCCAGCATTTT. Translation gives CASSEGNQPQHF. The gene calls are TRBV12-3 or TRBV12-4 and TRBJ1-5; D gene unclear. V was clipped by 5 bases and J by 2 bases, with 4 bases between them. The length of the CDR3 is 12 residues.

Concerning this clonotype itself: A much more abundant neighbour one base away suggests this may be a read error. The gene calls are TRBV7-2 and TRBJ1-5; no reliable D call. CDR1 SGHTA and CDR2 FQGNSA come from the germline V gene. The CDR3 length is 14 residues. CDR3 in DNA: TGTGCCCGCAGCTTGGAGAGGGATGGTCAGCCCCAGCATTTT. Translating gives CARSLERDGQPQHF.

This clonotype was observed many times. This chain links TRBV20-1 with TRBJ2-7, with 10 bases fitting TRBD1. V dropped 3 bases and J dropped 5; count of bases not matched to a gene: 10. The germline V gene has CDR1 DFQATT and CDR2 SNEGSKA (reference sequence). CDR3 length equals 15 residues. CDR3 DNA sequence: TGCAGTGCTAGCAGTGCGACAGGGGGCAAGGACGAGCAGTACTTC. Its translation: CSASSATGGKDEQYF.

This clonotype was recorded at least ten times. V is TRBV6-1 and J is TRBJ2-2, with 9 bases fitting TRBD1. The CDR3 length is 16 residues. Trimming removed 5 bases from V and 4 bases from J; junction bases left unmatched: 8. In germline, CDR1 is MNHNS, CDR2 SASEGT. In DNA form, the CDR3 reads TGTGCCAGCAGTCTTCTTCCGGGACAGGGCACCGGGGAGCTGTTTTTT. Translation gives CASSLLPGQGTGELFF.

Sample share makes this clonotype medium-sized (0.01 to 0.1%). This chain joins TRBV28 and TRBJ1-1; 9 bases agree with TRBD1. The germline gives CDR1 MDHEN, CDR2 SYDVKM. This CDR3 region has 15 residues. After removal of 2 bases from V and 5 bases from J, the junction contained 6 bases not matched to a gene. The DNA for the CDR3 is TGTGCCAGCAGTTTAATGGGGACAGGGAATACTGAAGCTTTCTTT. Its translation: CASSLMGTGNTEAFF.

To note about this clonotype: As the CDR3 is not closed by the conserved phenylalanine or tryptophan, this likely results from a read error. The rearrangement joins TRBV29-1 to TRBJ2-7; D is undetermined. CDR3 size: 12 residues. V lost 4 bases to trimming and J lost 3 bases, with 10 bases between them. Germline V gene lookup returns CDR1 SQVTM and CDR2 ANQGSEA. CDR3 region: CSVGEARYEQYL. CDR3 DNA: TGCAGCGTTGGAGAGGCTCGCTACGAGCAGTACCTC.

V gene TRBV9 combines with J gene TRBJ1-1; tentative D call: TRBD1 (5 bases). CDR3 length: 14 amino acids. The V end was cut by 4 bases, the J end by 1 base, with 11 bases between. The germline CDR1 and CDR2 sequences are SGDLS and YYNGEE. The CDR3 region has the DNA TGTGCCAGCAGCCAGGGTACTGAGAACACTGAAGCTTTCTTT. As protein: CASSQGTENTEAFF.

Of note for this clonotype: A read error may explain this, as a much larger clone is one base away. The chain recombines TRBV27 with TRBJ2-2, with 9 bases matching TRBD2. The CDR3 spans 20 residues. V gave up 2 bases and J gave up 5 bases; unmatched junction bases: 18. Germline lookup yields CDR1 MNHEY and CDR2 SMNVEV (reference sequence). The CDR3 coding sequence is TGTGCCAGCAGTTTACCATTTCGACCGGGACTAGCAAGTAGGACCGGGGAGCTGTTTTTT. Translated: CASSLPFRPGLASRTGELFF.

This clonotype was recorded at least ten times. CDR3 in amino acids: CASTRTDRGTNEQFF. The CDR3 nucleotides are TGTGCCAGCACCCGAACGGACAGGGGTACCAATGAGCAGTTCTTC. The V and J genes are TRBV6-1 and TRBJ2-1; TRBD1 matches at 9 bases. V gave up 7 bases and J gave up 6 bases; unmatched junction bases: 10. Germline V gives CDR1 MNHNS, CDR2 SASEGT. The CDR3 is 15 amino acids.

This clonotype came up many times. The chain combines TRBV7-2 with TRBJ1-6, with D tentatively TRBD1 (5 bases). This CDR3 is 14 amino acids long. V lost 3 bases to trimming and J lost 7 bases, with 10 bases between them. The germline gives CDR1 SGHTA, CDR2 FQGNSA. CDR3 DNA: TGTGCCAGCAGCTTTTCAGGGCAAAATTCACCCCTCCACTTT. Encoded protein: CASSFSGQNSPLHF.

On this clonotype itself: A clone one base away is much larger, so this may be a read error. The genes are TRBV6-5 and TRBJ2-7, with 7 bases matching TRBD1. J gave up 7 bases and V 7 bases, and 13 bases lay outside the gene matches. CDR3 length: 14 residues. Germline V gene lookup returns CDR1 MNHEY and CDR2 SVGAGI. Here the CDR3 reads CASKKTGFLREQYF. In DNA form, the CDR3 reads TGTGCCAGCAAAAAGACAGGGTTCCTTAGGGAGCAGTACTTC.

This clonotype was picked up many times. The rearrangement joins TRBV29-1 to TRBJ2-1, with unresolved D. The germline V and J ends were trimmed by 4 bases and 3 bases, with 13 bases remaining between them. Germline CDR1 and CDR2: SQVTM and ANQGSEA. The CDR3 runs 14 residues. The CDR3 DNA is TGCAGCGTTGCCCGACAAGCCGACTACAATGAGCAGTTCTTC. Residues: CSVARQADYNEQFF.

This clonotype was counted at least ten times. The chain uses TRBV14 and TRBJ2-7, with D perhaps being TRBD1 or TRBD2 (5 bases each). Trimming shortened V by 4 bases and J by 2 bases, and 12 bases separated the two germline ends. From germline, CDR1 is SGHDN and CDR2 FVKESK. The CDR3 totals 14 residues. Here the CDR3 DNA reads TGTGCCAGCAGCCCATTCCGGGACGCCTACGAGCAGTACTTC. It yields the protein CASSPFRDAYEQYF.

This clonotype was found a few times. This chain links TRBV20-1 with TRBJ2-7; the D gene is possibly TRBD2 (6 bases). Trimming took off 4 bases at V and 4 bases at J, with 20 bases between the two ends. Germline CDR1 is DFQATT and CDR2 is SNEGSKA (reference sequence). The CDR3 runs 15 residues. This CDR3 reads CSATRMGGVPYEQYF. The CDR3 coding sequence is TGCAGTGCTACTCGGATGGGGGGAGTCCCTTACGAGCAGTACTTC.

Many counts were recorded for this clonotype. The gene calls are TRBV4-3 and TRBJ2-3, with D tentatively TRBD2 (5 bases). The CDR3 has 14 residues. Germline V gives CDR1 LGHNA, CDR2 YSLEER. The V end was cut by 0 bases, the J end by 4 bases, with 8 bases between. CDR3 protein: CASSQEWRPDTQYF. The CDR3 DNA is TGCGCCAGCAGCCAAGAGTGGAGGCCAGATACGCAGTATTTT.

This clonotype has only a few counts. The rearrangement joins TRBV19 to TRBJ2-2; D is tentatively TRBD1 or TRBD2 (5 bases each). CDR1 and CDR2 (germline): LNHDA, SQIVND (reference sequence). The V and J ends lost 3 bases and 4 bases respectively, with 9 bases between them. The CDR3 runs to 14 residues. CDR3 sequence: CASSIVGGTGELFF. The CDR3 DNA follows: TGTGCCAGTAGTATTGTTGGGGGCACCGGGGAGCTGTTTTTT.

This clonotype was picked up a small number of times. The chain employs TRBV4-2 and TRBJ2-1; D is unresolved. V dropped 3 bases and J dropped 7 bases, with 4 bases sitting between them. Germline CDR1 reads LGHNA; CDR2 reads YNFKEQ. The CDR3 is 11 amino acids. As DNA, the CDR3 is TGTGCCAGCAGCCATTCTAATGAGCAGTTCTTC. Amino acids: CASSHSNEQFF.

This clonotype was counted at least ten times. The J gene is TRBJ2-1, the V gene TRBV6-1, with 8 positions matching TRBD2. Germline assignment: CDR1 MNHNS and CDR2 SASEGT. The CDR3 has 14 residues. Trimming took 4 bases from V and 5 from J; bases not matched to a gene: 4. CDR3 region: CASSVAGGNNEQFF. The DNA of the CDR3 is TGTGCCAGCAGTGTCGCGGGGGGAAACAATGAGCAGTTCTTC.

This clonotype is labeled as medium-sized. The chain employs TRBV25-1 and TRBJ1-1; D might be TRBD1 (5 bases). The CDR3 runs 14 residues. The V end was cut by 2 bases, the J end by 3 bases, with 10 bases between. Germline V gene lookup returns CDR1 MGHDK and CDR2 SYGVNS. The CDR3 DNA is TGTGCCAGCAGTGAAGGAGTGGGACACACTGAAGCTTTCTTT. Protein sequence: CASSEGVGHTEAFF.

This clonotype was picked up a small number of times. The gene calls are TRBV24-1 and TRBJ2-1; 8 nucleotides line up with TRBD1. The CDR3 has 17 residues. Germline assignment: CDR1 KGHDR and CDR2 SFDVKD. V gave up 2 bases and J gave up 5 bases; unmatched junction bases: 10. The CDR3 sequence is CATSDSSGGAGNNEQFF. For the CDR3, the DNA is TGTGCCACCAGTGATTCCTCAGGGGGCGCTGGAAACAATGAGCAGTTCTTC.

The sample holds a few counts of this clonotype. This chain links TRBV7-9 with TRBJ1-1; the D is unclear. The CDR3 sequence is 16 residues long. Looked up from germline, CDR1 is SEHNR and CDR2 is FQNEAQ (reference sequence). V dropped 5 bases and J dropped 4 bases, with 20 bases sitting between them. CDR3 residues: CASSPTRLGTGTEAFF. CDR3 sequence (DNA): TGTGCCAGCAGCCCGACAAGATTAGGTACGGGCACTGAAGCTTTCTTT.

As for this clonotype: Because it lacks the conserved phenylalanine or tryptophan at the end, this CDR3 is likely a read error. The rearrangement links TRBV20-1 to TRBJ2-7; 7 bases agree with TRBD1. CDR3 length: 14 residues. CDR1 is DFQATT, CDR2 SNEGSKA, per germline (reference sequence). The CDR3 DNA sequence: TGCAGCGTTAGAGGGGGCTTAAACTCCTACGAGCAGTACTAC. Translating it yields CSVRGGLNSYEQYY.

Relative to its sample, this clonotype is medium-sized. This chain's CDR3 is CASTQSLGAGDSPLHF. CDR3 nucleotide sequence: TGTGCCAGCACCCAGAGTTTGGGGGCAGGAGATTCACCCCTCCACTTT. The rearrangement joins TRBV7-9 to TRBJ1-6; a weak D match, TRBD1 (6 bases). V was shortened by 7 bases and J by 8 bases, with 21 bases between the two germline ends. The CDR3 is 16 residues long. Germline V gene lookup returns CDR1 SEHNR and CDR2 FQNEAQ (reference sequence).

The J gene is TRBJ2-7, the V gene TRBV7-2; 8 bases are shared with TRBD1. Looked up from germline, CDR1 is SGHTA and CDR2 is FQGNSA. The CDR3 loop spans 16 amino acids. V shed 2 bases and J 3 bases; nucleotides not matched to a gene: 9. This chain's CDR3 is CASSLKAGTGGYEQYF. CDR3 sequence (DNA): TGTGCCAGCAGCTTAAAGGCCGGGACAGGCGGCTACGAGCAGTACTTC.

This clonotype was found many times. The chain carries TRBV20-1 and TRBJ1-1, with D unclear. The germline CDR1 and CDR2 sequences are DFQATT and SNEGSKA (reference sequence). Between the trimmed V and J ends, which lost 5 bases and 1 base, there was a span of 14 bases. The CDR3 runs to 14 residues. CDR3 DNA: TGCAGTGCTCCCCGGGTTTTGCGGAACACTGAAGCTTTCTTT. It translates to CSAPRVLRNTEAFF.

The V call is TRBV18, the J call TRBJ1-2, with D possibly TRBD1 on 5 matching bases. The V gene lost 3 bases and the J gene lost 2 bases, with 13 bases spanning the gap. The CDR3 consists of 15 residues. CDR1 is KGHSH, CDR2 LQKENI, per germline. In DNA form, the CDR3 reads TGTGCCAGCTCACCTGAGGCAGGGAGGAACTATGGCTACACCTTC. Amino acid sequence: CASSPEAGRNYGYTF.